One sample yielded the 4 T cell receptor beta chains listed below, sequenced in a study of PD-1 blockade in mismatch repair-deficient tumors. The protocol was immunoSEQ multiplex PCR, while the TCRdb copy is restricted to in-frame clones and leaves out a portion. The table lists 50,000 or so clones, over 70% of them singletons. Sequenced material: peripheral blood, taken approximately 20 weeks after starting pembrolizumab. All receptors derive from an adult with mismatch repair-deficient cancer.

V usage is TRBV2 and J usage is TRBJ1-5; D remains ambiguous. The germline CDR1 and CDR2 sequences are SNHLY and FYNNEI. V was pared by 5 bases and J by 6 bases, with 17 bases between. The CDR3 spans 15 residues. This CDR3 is CASSLSNSRAQPQHF. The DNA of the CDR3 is TGTGCCAGCAGTCTCTCGAACTCCCGCGCTCAGCCCCAGCATTTT.

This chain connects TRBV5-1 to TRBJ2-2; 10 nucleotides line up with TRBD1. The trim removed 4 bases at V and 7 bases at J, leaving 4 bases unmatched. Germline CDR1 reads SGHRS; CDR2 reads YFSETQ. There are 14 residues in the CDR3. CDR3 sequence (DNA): TGCGCCAGCAGCCCCGGACAGGGGGTCGGGGAGCTGTTTTTT. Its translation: CASSPGQGVGELFF.

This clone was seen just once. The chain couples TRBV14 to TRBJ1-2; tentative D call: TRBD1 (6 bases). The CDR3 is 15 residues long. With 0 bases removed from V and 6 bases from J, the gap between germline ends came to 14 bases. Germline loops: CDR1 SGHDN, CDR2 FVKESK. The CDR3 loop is CASSQDAGVGNGYTF. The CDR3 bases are TGTGCCAGCAGCCAAGATGCAGGGGTTGGGAATGGCTACACCTTC.

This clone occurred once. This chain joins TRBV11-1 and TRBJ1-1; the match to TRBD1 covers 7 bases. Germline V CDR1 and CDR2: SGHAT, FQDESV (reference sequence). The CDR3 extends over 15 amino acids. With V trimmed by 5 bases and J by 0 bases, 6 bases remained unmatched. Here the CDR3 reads CASSPYRGLNTEAFF. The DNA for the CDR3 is TGTGCCAGCAGCCCATACAGGGGTTTGAACACTGAAGCTTTCTTT.